Presented here are 27 T cell receptor beta chains from one specimen sequenced in a study of blood T cell repertoires in COVID-19. The table came from immunoSEQ multiplex PCR; TCRdb's copy has only in-frame clones and leaves some out. The repertoire holds around 200,000 clones, with about 87% as singletons. The source material was peripheral blood. These receptors were taken from a man aged 55 to 70 who had recovered from COVID-19.

The gene calls are TRBV2 and TRBJ1-4; 8 bases agree with TRBD1. V lost 7 bases to trimming and J lost 3 bases; unmatched junction nucleotides: 4. CDR1 and CDR2 (germline): SNHLY, FYNNEI. The CDR3 totals 14 residues. The CDR3 spells CASNPTGANEKLFF. The CDR3 nucleotides are TGTGCCAGCAACCCGACAGGGGCTAATGAAAAACTGTTTTTT.

The V and J genes are TRBV3-1 (or the pseudogene TRBV3-2) and TRBJ2-3; no definite D call. Germline CDR1 is LGHDT and CDR2 is YNNKEL (reference sequence). This CDR3 has 15 residues. Trimming shortened V by 2 bases and J by 0 bases, and 9 bases separated the two germline ends. In DNA form, the CDR3 reads TGTGCCAGCAGCCAAAACGGGTTTAGCACAGATACGCAGTATTTT. Translating it yields CASSQNGFSTDTQYF.

The chain recombines TRBV7-3 with TRBJ2-3, with a possible D match to TRBD1 (6 bases). V gave up 5 bases and J gave up 1 base, with 13 bases separating them. The CDR3 runs to 15 residues. The V gene's germline CDR1 is SGHTA and CDR2 FQGTGA. CDR3 sequence (DNA): TGTGCCAGCAGCGTGATGACAGGCGGCACAGATACGCAGTATTTT. This gives the protein CASSVMTGGTDTQYF. The variable domain in full, with the rest retrieved from reference TRBV7-3 and TRBJ2-3, is GAGVSQTPSNKVTEKGKYVELRCDPISGHTALYWYRQSLGQGPEFLIYFQGTGAADDSGLPNDRFFAVRPEGSVSTLKIQRTERGDSAVYLCASSVMTGGTDTQYFGPGTRLTVL.

The chain joins TRBV13 to TRBJ2-1, with 8 positions matching TRBD2. Germline V lookup: CDR1 PRHDT, CDR2 FYEKMQ (reference sequence). The CDR3 runs to 15 residues. Germline trimming cut 8 bases from V and 2 bases from J; bases unmatched to any gene: 8. The CDR3 loop is CASHLRGAAYNEQFF. In DNA form, the CDR3 reads TGTGCCAGCCACTTGCGGGGGGCTGCCTACAATGAGCAGTTCTTC.

The gene calls are TRBV4-2 and TRBJ2-5; 9 nucleotides align to TRBD1. The CDR3 has 17 residues. CDR1 and CDR2 (germline): LGHNA, YNFKEQ. V trimming: 0 bases; J trimming: 2 bases; junction bases outside the gene matches: 7. The CDR3: CASSQEGTGSGQETQYF. The CDR3 region has the DNA TGTGCCAGCAGCCAAGAGGGGACAGGGTCGGGGCAAGAGACCCAGTACTTC.

The rearrangement uses TRBV6-5 and TRBJ2-3, with D tentatively TRBD2 (5 bases). The CDR3 covers 11 residues. Trimming left V 11 bases short and J 6 bases short, with 12 bases between. Germline CDR1 and CDR2: MNHEY and SVGAGI. The CDR3 DNA reads TGTGCCGCCGAGGGTTTGGATACGCAGTATTTT. Translation: CAAEGLDTQYF.

The chain has TRBV5-1 and TRBJ2-1, with D unclear. The V and J ends lost 1 base and 9 bases respectively, with 8 bases between them. This CDR3 spans 12 amino acids. Germline loops: CDR1 SGHRS, CDR2 YFSETQ. The CDR3 bases are TGCGCCAGCAGCTTGTATGGCCCTGAGCAGTTCTTC. Amino acids: CASSLYGPEQFF.

The rearrangement joins TRBV19 to TRBJ1-6, with D unclear. The V gene lost 10 bases and the J gene lost 6 bases, with 16 bases spanning the gap. The CDR3 totals 14 residues. Looked up from germline, CDR1 is LNHDA and CDR2 is SQIVND (reference sequence). The CDR3 region has the DNA TGTGCCACGAGCCCGCACAGTTCTAATTCACCCCTCCACTTT. Encoded protein: CATSPHSSNSPLHF.

The genes are TRBV19 and TRBJ1-2; D perhaps matches TRBD1 (6 bases). With 4 bases removed from V and 8 bases from J, the gap between germline ends came to 20 bases. The CDR3 has 15 residues. Germline V gene lookup returns CDR1 LNHDA and CDR2 SQIVND (reference sequence). CDR3 coding DNA: TGTGCCAGTAGTAAAGGGGGGGGTCCCGCGGTCGGCTACACCTTC. Translated: CASSKGGGPAVGYTF.

V usage is TRBV11-2 and J usage is TRBJ2-7; D is ambiguous. The CDR3 covers 11 residues. Germline lookup yields CDR1 SGHAT and CDR2 FQNNGV. V was trimmed by 5 bases and J by 8 bases, leaving 10 bases between them. For the CDR3, the DNA is TGTGCCAGCAGCCCGAGTATGAAGCAGTACTTC. As protein: CASSPSMKQYF.

This clone has more than one count but fewer than ten. V and J are TRBV25-1 and TRBJ1-2; 7 bases line up with TRBD1. The CDR3 covers 16 residues. CDR1 is MGHDK, CDR2 SYGVNS, per germline. The junction had 11 bases not matched to a gene; V was cut back by 3 bases and J by 4 bases. The CDR3 sequence: CASSELGTAEGYGYTF. The CDR3 DNA is TGTGCCAGCAGTGAGCTTGGGACAGCTGAAGGCTATGGCTACACCTTC.

The V call is TRBV7-9, the J call TRBJ2-7; D possibly corresponds to TRBD1 (5 bases). Germline loops: CDR1 SEHNR, CDR2 FQNEAQ (reference sequence). The V end was cut by 2 bases, the J end by 3 bases, with 17 bases between. The CDR3 runs 16 residues. The CDR3 coding sequence is TGTGCCAGCAGCTTATCCCTATCAGGGTCTATCTACGAGCAGTACTTC. This codes for CASSLSLSGSIYEQYF.

This clone appeared a single time. The chain employs TRBV9 and TRBJ1-1; D not certain. CDR3 length: 14 amino acids. Deletions cut 2 bases from V and 5 bases from J, with 13 bases between. Germline CDR1 SGDLS, CDR2 YYNGEE. The CDR3 spells CASSVDEGRTEAFF. CDR3 sequence (DNA): TGTGCCAGCAGCGTGGACGAAGGGAGAACTGAAGCTTTCTTT.

V and J are TRBV12-3 or TRBV12-4 and TRBJ1-1; D not certain. V lost 3 bases and J 8 bases, leaving 7 bases between the germline ends. The CDR3 length is 11 residues. The CDR3 nucleotides read TGTGCCAGCAGTTTTGGACTAGAAGCTTTCTTT. This sequence encodes CASSFGLEAFF.

The genes are TRBV5-4 and TRBJ1-6, with D perhaps TRBD1 (6 bases). The CDR3 spans 16 residues. Trimming took off 3 bases at V and 7 bases at J, with 17 bases between the two ends. The V gene's germline CDR1 is SGHNT and CDR2 YYREEE (reference sequence). In DNA, the CDR3 is TGTGCCAGCAGCTCTTTCCCACAGGGAGCAAATTCACCCCTCCACTTT. Protein: CASSSFPQGANSPLHF.

The chain is built from TRBV19 and TRBJ1-2, with D possibly being TRBD1 (6 bases). V dropped 3 bases and J dropped 7 bases, with 18 bases sitting between them. CDR1 and CDR2 (germline): LNHDA, SQIVND (reference sequence). This CDR3 region has 15 residues. This chain's CDR3 is CASSIPGGSWFGYTF. CDR3 sequence (DNA): TGTGCCAGTAGTATCCCGGGGGGCTCCTGGTTTGGCTACACCTTC.

The count of this clone is one. The J gene is TRBJ2-1, the V gene TRBV5-1; 14 bases are a match to TRBD2. V was clipped by 4 bases and J by 7 bases; unmatched bases: 7. From germline, CDR1 is SGHRS and CDR2 YFSETQ. This CDR3 has 16 amino acids. CDR3 sequence reads: CASSKGLAGVKNEQFF. DNA of the CDR3: TGCGCCAGCAGCAAGGGACTAGCGGGAGTTAAGAATGAGCAGTTCTTC.

This clone was counted between two and nine times. The chain joins TRBV6-5 to TRBJ1-3; D might be TRBD1 (5 bases). CDR3 length: 15 amino acids. Germline CDR1 is MNHEY and CDR2 is SVGAGI. V lost 7 bases to trimming and J lost 2 bases, with 15 bases between them. The CDR3 reads CASTPRGNTGNTIYF. In DNA, the CDR3 is TGTGCCAGCACTCCCCGGGGGAATACTGGAAACACCATATATTTT.

This CDR3 is CASSPQTGYNEQFF. The CDR3 DNA sequence: TGTGCCAGCAGTCCTCAGACAGGGTACAATGAGCAGTTCTTC. The rearrangement links TRBV2 to TRBJ2-1; the match to TRBD1 covers 7 bases. The CDR3 has 14 amino acids. The germline gives CDR1 SNHLY, CDR2 FYNNEI. The V gene end was trimmed by 5 bases and the J gene end by 4 bases; junction bases not matched to a gene: 5.

V and J are TRBV3-1 (or the pseudogene TRBV3-2) and TRBJ2-5; maybe TRBD1 (5 bases). The CDR3 contains 13 residues. CDR1 is LGHDT, CDR2 YNNKEL, per germline (reference sequence). V lost 3 bases to trimming and J lost 5 bases, with 10 bases between them. This CDR3 is CASSQGLQETQYF. CDR3 in DNA: TGTGCCAGCAGCCAGGGGCTCCAGGAGACCCAGTACTTC.

The V gene is TRBV5-1, the J gene TRBJ2-1; 9 bases are shared with TRBD1. From germline, CDR1 is SGHRS and CDR2 YFSETQ. Trimming took 4 bases from V and 0 from J; bases not matched to a gene: 2. CDR3 length: 15 amino acids. CDR3 region: CASSPGQGSYNEQFF. CDR3 nucleotide sequence: TGCGCCAGCAGCCCGGGACAGGGCTCCTACAATGAGCAGTTCTTC.

This chain connects TRBV5-1 to TRBJ1-1, with 9 bases matching TRBD1. With 3 bases clipped from V and 4 bases from J, the junction kept 1 base outside the gene matches. This CDR3 spans 13 amino acids. Germline V gene data show CDR1 as SGHRS and CDR2 as YFSETQ. The CDR3 loop is CASSSGQGTEAFF. The CDR3 region has the DNA TGCGCCAGCAGCTCGGGACAGGGCACTGAAGCTTTCTTT.

The V call is TRBV29-1, the J call TRBJ1-4; 8 bases agree with TRBD1. With 2 bases clipped from V and 2 bases from J, the junction kept 13 bases outside the gene matches. The CDR3 extends over 18 amino acids. Germline CDR1 reads SQVTM; CDR2 reads ANQGSEA. The CDR3 region has the DNA TGCAGCGTTGAATCGCGGGGACAGGACGGGTTCACTAATGAAAAACTGTTTTTT. As protein: CSVESRGQDGFTNEKLFF.

The V gene is TRBV6-6, the J gene TRBJ1-2; perhaps TRBD1 as D (5 bases). This CDR3 spans 13 amino acids. From germline, CDR1 is MNHNY and CDR2 SVGAGI (reference sequence). Trimming shortened V by 5 bases and J by 5 bases, and 12 bases separated the two germline ends. CDR3 sequence reads: CASSKTVEYGYTF. The CDR3, as DNA: TGTGCCAGCAGTAAGACAGTGGAATATGGCTACACCTTC.

The chain employs TRBV27 and TRBJ1-5, with D possibly being TRBD1 (6 bases). Germline V gives CDR1 MNHEY, CDR2 SMNVEV (reference sequence). CDR3 length: 15 residues. The V gene lost 8 bases and the J gene lost 6 bases, with 20 bases spanning the gap. In DNA, the CDR3 is TGTGCCAGCCGCTTAGGGGGTTCCGCGTCTCAGCCCCAGCATTTT. Translation gives CASRLGGSASQPQHF.

The chain links TRBV7-9 to TRBJ1-5; 7 nucleotides line up with TRBD1. The germline CDR1 and CDR2 sequences are SEHNR and FQNEAQ (reference sequence). J gave up 4 bases and V 5 bases, and 14 bases lay outside the gene matches. The CDR3 runs to 17 residues. CDR3: CASSLSTGVSGNQPQHF. CDR3 sequence (DNA): TGTGCCAGCAGCCTTTCTACAGGGGTCTCAGGGAATCAGCCCCAGCATTTT.

This clone was detected many times. V usage is TRBV7-2 and J usage is TRBJ2-5, with D unresolved. Germline V lookup: CDR1 SGHTA, CDR2 FQGNSA. The ends were cut back, 5 bases at V and 5 bases at J, with 6 bases in the middle. The CDR3 runs 11 residues. The CDR3 DNA follows: TGTGCCAGCAGCCCCCAGGAGACCCAGTACTTC. It yields the protein CASSPQETQYF.